Listed below are T cell receptor beta chains from one sample, sequenced in a study of blood T cell repertoires in COVID-19. Libraries were prepared by immunoSEQ multiplex PCR; TCRdb keeps only in-frame clonotypes and omits some of them. This table has around 120,000 clones, around 87% appearing once. Sequenced material: peripheral blood. The origin of the receptors is a woman aged 70-85 years with acute or convalescent COVID-19. Each CDR3 is given with its conserved first and last residue. Fields, in order: D gene, clone size, V gene, J gene, CDR3 DNA, CDR3 protein. A D gene is named only where the DNA matches it firmly. The listing skips clone size in some rows; elsewhere it reads once, few, many or a size class.

D gene: -
clone size: -
V gene: TRBV2
J gene: TRBJ1-3
CDR3 DNA: TGTGCCAGCAGTGAAGAGAGTTACTCTGGAAACACCATATATTTT
CDR3 protein: CASSEESYSGNTIYF

D gene: -
clone size: -
V gene: TRBV10-3
J gene: TRBJ1-2
CDR3 DNA: TGTGCCATCAGGGCCACAGAGACCCATGGCTACACCTTC
CDR3 protein: CAIRATETHGYTF

D gene: TRBD1
clone size: once
V gene: TRBV7-9
J gene: TRBJ1-2
CDR3 DNA: TGTGCCAGCAGACCCGGACAGGGGACTTATGGCTACACCTTC
CDR3 protein: CASRPGQGTYGYTF

D gene: -
clone size: -
V gene: TRBV10-2
J gene: TRBJ1-5
CDR3 DNA: TGCGCCAGCAGTGAGGTTCTTGGGCGGGGTCAGCCCCAGCATTTT
CDR3 protein: CASSEVLGRGQPQHF

D gene: -
clone size: -
V gene: TRBV18
J gene: TRBJ1-1
CDR3 DNA: TGTGCCAGCTCACCTTCATGGGACTACACTGAAGCTTTCTTT
CDR3 protein: CASSPSWDYTEAFF

D gene: TRBD1
clone size: -
V gene: TRBV11-2
J gene: TRBJ1-3
CDR3 DNA: TGTGCCAGCAGCTTAACCCACGGACAGGGGGCTGGCGGAAACACCATATATTTT
CDR3 protein: CASSLTHGQGAGGNTIYF

D gene: -
clone size: -
V gene: TRBV7-2
J gene: TRBJ1-1
CDR3 DNA: TGTGCCAGCAGCCCCCCGGGGAACACTGAAGCTTTCTTT
CDR3 protein: CASSPPGNTEAFF

D gene: TRBD2
clone size: -
V gene: TRBV5-1
J gene: TRBJ2-2
CDR3 DNA: TGCGCCAGCAGCAAACTAGCGGGGGGACCCCTCGGGGAGCTGTTTTTT
CDR3 protein: CASSKLAGGPLGELFF

D gene: TRBD1
clone size: -
V gene: TRBV5-6
J gene: TRBJ1-2
CDR3 DNA: TGTGCCAGCAGCAAGGACAGGGGCGCCGGCTATGGCTACACCTTC
CDR3 protein: CASSKDRGAGYGYTF

D gene: TRBD1
clone size: few
V gene: TRBV28
J gene: TRBJ1-6
CDR3 DNA: TGTGCCAGCAGTCCATGGACAGGGTATTCACCCCTCCACTTT
CDR3 protein: CASSPWTGYSPLHF

D gene: -
clone size: -
V gene: TRBV28
J gene: TRBJ2-3
CDR3 DNA: TGTGCCAGCAGTTTAGGCCATTTCGGCGGATACACAGATACGCAGTATTTT
CDR3 protein: CASSLGHFGGYTDTQYF

D gene: -
clone size: -
V gene: TRBV19
J gene: TRBJ2-1
CDR3 DNA: TGTGCCAGTAGGTTTAACAGTAATGAGCAGTTCTTC
CDR3 protein: CASRFNSNEQFF

D gene: TRBD1
clone size: -
V gene: TRBV5-1
J gene: TRBJ1-6
CDR3 DNA: TGCGCCAGCAGCTTGTTATCGACAGGGAGCTCACCCCTCCACTTT
CDR3 protein: CASSLLSTGSSPLHF

D gene: -
clone size: -
V gene: TRBV4-1
J gene: TRBJ2-6
CDR3 DNA: TGCGCCAGCAGCCAAGCGTTTTACTCCTCTGGGGCCAACGTCCTGACTTTC
CDR3 protein: CASSQAFYSSGANVLTF

D gene: TRBD2
clone size: -
V gene: TRBV5-8
J gene: TRBJ2-3
CDR3 DNA: TGTGCCAGCAGCTCTCGAGCGGGGGCGGGCACAGATACGCAGTATTTT
CDR3 protein: CASSSRAGAGTDTQYF

D gene: -
clone size: -
V gene: TRBV12-3/TRBV12-4
J gene: TRBJ2-1
CDR3 DNA: TGTGCCAGCAGTCGAGACAATGAGCAGTTCTTC
CDR3 protein: CASSRDNEQFF

D gene: -
clone size: -
V gene: TRBV21-1
J gene: TRBJ2-7
CDR3 DNA: TGTGCCAGCAGCAGCAAGGCGGGTGTTGGACTAGGGCCCTACGAGCAGTACTTC
CDR3 protein: CASSSKAGVGLGPYEQYF

D gene: -
clone size: -
V gene: TRBV19
J gene: TRBJ1-5
CDR3 DNA: TGTGCCAGTAGTACATTAAACAGGGCCAATCAGCCCCAGCATTTT
CDR3 protein: CASSTLNRANQPQHF

D gene: -
clone size: -
V gene: TRBV19
J gene: TRBJ2-7
CDR3 DNA: TGTGCCAGTAGTCCACAGGATCCCCTCTACGAGCAGTACTTC
CDR3 protein: CASSPQDPLYEQYF

D gene: TRBD1
clone size: -
V gene: TRBV28
J gene: TRBJ2-5
CDR3 DNA: TGTGCCAGCAGTTTCCCAGGGGGCGGTCGGGAGACCCAGTACTTC
CDR3 protein: CASSFPGGGRETQYF

D gene: -
clone size: few
V gene: TRBV5-1
J gene: TRBJ2-1
CDR3 DNA: TGCGCCAGCAGCTTAGGGGCAATGAATGAGCAGTTCTTC
CDR3 protein: CASSLGAMNEQFF

D gene: -
clone size: -
V gene: TRBV7-3
J gene: TRBJ1-5
CDR3 DNA: TGTGCCAGCAGCCGATCCCCTGGACAACCCCAGCATTTT
CDR3 protein: CASSRSPGQPQHF

D gene: -
clone size: -
V gene: TRBV15
J gene: TRBJ1-6
CDR3 DNA: TGTGCCACCAGCAGTCACCCGTGGGGCGGACTATCACCCCTCCACTTT
CDR3 protein: CATSSHPWGGLSPLHF

D gene: -
clone size: -
V gene: TRBV12-3/TRBV12-4
J gene: TRBJ2-7
CDR3 DNA: TGTGCCAGCAGTTTTGGGGGCGCAGCCCAGGGTTTC
CDR3 protein: CASSFGGAAQGF

D gene: TRBD1
clone size: -
V gene: TRBV24-1
J gene: TRBJ2-2
CDR3 DNA: TGTGCCCCCAGACAGGGGCCGGGGACCGGGGAGCTGTTTTTT
CDR3 protein: CAPRQGPGTGELFF

D gene: TRBD1
clone size: -
V gene: TRBV6-5
J gene: TRBJ1-1
CDR3 DNA: TGTGCCAGCAGTTTGGACAGGGAGGTGACTGAAGCTTTCTTT
CDR3 protein: CASSLDREVTEAFF

D gene: -
clone size: -
V gene: TRBV5-1
J gene: TRBJ1-2
CDR3 DNA: TGCGCCAGCAGGCCCGACAGAAACTATGGCTACACCTTC
CDR3 protein: CASRPDRNYGYTF

D gene: TRBD1
clone size: -
V gene: TRBV4-2
J gene: TRBJ1-3
CDR3 DNA: TGTGCCAGCAGGCAGGACAGGGGCTCTGGAAACACCATATATTTT
CDR3 protein: CASRQDRGSGNTIYF

D gene: TRBD1
clone size: few
V gene: TRBV10-3
J gene: TRBJ1-2
CDR3 DNA: TGTGCCATCAGTGGGGTAGGGGGCATCGGTGGCTACACCTTC
CDR3 protein: CAISGVGGIGGYTF

D gene: TRBD2
clone size: -
V gene: TRBV4-2
J gene: TRBJ2-3
CDR3 DNA: TGTGCCAGCAGCTATAGCGGGGGGGCAGGAGATACGCAGTATTTT
CDR3 protein: CASSYSGGAGDTQYF

D gene: TRBD1
clone size: -
V gene: TRBV19
J gene: TRBJ2-7
CDR3 DNA: TGTGCCAGTAGTATTATGGCAGGGGGTTACTACGAGCAGTACTTC
CDR3 protein: CASSIMAGGYYEQYF

D gene: -
clone size: once
V gene: TRBV28
J gene: TRBJ1-6
CDR3 DNA: TGTGCCAGCAGTTTCACCGGGATTCTCCACTTT
CDR3 protein: CASSFTGILHF